One sample yielded the 32 T cell receptor beta chains listed below, sequenced in a study of blood T cell repertoires in COVID-19. Clones were sequenced by immunoSEQ multiplex PCR, and TCRdb holds only the in-frame ones, with some missing. The sample includes approximately 200,000 clones, about four fifths of them seen just once. The sequencing sample was made of PBMCs or T cells enriched from blood (not recorded which). The receptors derive from a woman aged 40 to 50 with acute COVID-19.

This clone was seen once. The J gene is TRBJ2-1, the V gene TRBV3-1 (or the pseudogene TRBV3-2); no clear D gene. Germline CDR1 is LGHDT and CDR2 is YNNKEL (reference sequence). There are 16 residues in the CDR3. V was clipped by 0 bases and J by 2 bases, with 11 bases between them. CDR3 residues: CASSQDPGIAYNEQFF. The CDR3 DNA reads as TGTGCCAGCAGCCAAGATCCTGGTATAGCCTACAATGAGCAGTTCTTC.

The V gene is TRBV4-1, the J gene TRBJ2-2; TRBD2 matches at 10 bases. V dropped 4 bases and J dropped 0; count of bases not matched to a gene: 2. This CDR3 has 16 amino acids. CDR1 MGHRA and CDR2 YSYEKL come from the germline V gene. CDR3 DNA sequence: TGCGCCAGCAGCCTCCTAGCGGGGGCGAACACCGGGGAGCTGTTTTTT. Translated: CASSLLAGANTGELFF.

This clone came up once. This chain links TRBV9 with TRBJ2-2, with 9 bases lining up with TRBD1. The germline V gene has CDR1 SGDLS and CDR2 YYNGEE. V dropped 9 bases and J dropped 2; count of bases not matched to a gene: 8. The CDR3 sequence is 15 residues long. CDR3 sequence: CATGPGQGNTGELFF. CDR3 bases: TGTGCCACTGGTCCGGGACAGGGAAACACCGGGGAGCTGTTTTTT.

The chain couples TRBV6-2 or TRBV6-3 to TRBJ1-1; 8 positions match TRBD1. This CDR3 spans 15 amino acids. Germline V gene sequence: CDR1 MNHEY, CDR2 SVGEGT. The J segment lost 4 bases and the V segment lost 4 bases, leaving 8 bases of the junction unmatched. The CDR3: CASSSRDRRVTEAFF. As DNA, the CDR3 is TGTGCCAGCAGTTCGAGGGACAGGCGGGTCACTGAAGCTTTCTTT.

The chain carries TRBV11-2 and TRBJ2-7, with TRBD1 matching 8 bases. The junction had 5 bases not matched to a gene; V was cut back by 4 bases and J by 0 bases. Germline CDR1 SGHAT, CDR2 FQNNGV. This CDR3 region has 15 residues. CDR3 protein: CASSWDRPSSYEQYF. The CDR3 coding sequence is TGTGCCAGCAGCTGGGACAGGCCTAGCTCCTACGAGCAGTACTTC. The full variable domain, rest sourced from reference TRBV11-2 and TRBJ2-7, is EAGVAQSPRYKIIEKRQSVAFWCNPISGHATLYWYQQILGQGPKLLIQFQNNGVVDDSQLPKDRFSAERLKGVDSTLKIQPAKLEDSAVYLCASSWDRPSSYEQYFGPGTRLTVT.

The chain combines TRBV5-1 with TRBJ1-6, with D possibly being TRBD1 (6 bases). The CDR3 covers 16 residues. The V end lost 5 bases, the J end lost 1 base, and 13 bases lay between the germline ends. Germline CDR1 reads SGHRS; CDR2 reads YFSETQ. The CDR3, as DNA: TGCGCCAGCAGTTCAGGGGCCGGATCCTATAATTCACCCCTCCACTTT. Amino acid sequence: CASSSGAGSYNSPLHF.

V is TRBV11-2 and J is TRBJ1-1; 10 nucleotides align to TRBD1. Germline CDR1 and CDR2: SGHAT and FQNNGV. V trimming: 1 base; J trimming: 4 bases; junction bases outside the gene matches: 9. The CDR3 runs to 17 residues. CDR3 in amino acids: CASSLVVGQGSFTEAFF. CDR3 DNA sequence: TGTGCCAGCAGCTTAGTCGTGGGACAGGGGTCATTCACTGAAGCTTTCTTT.

The chain recombines TRBV7-3 with TRBJ2-5, with a weak D call TRBD2 (5 bases). The CDR3 is made up of 13 amino acids. In germline, CDR1 is SGHTA, CDR2 FQGTGA. V was trimmed by 3 bases and J by 0 bases, leaving 5 bases between them. The CDR3, as DNA: TGTGCCAGCAGCTTGAGGGACCAAGAGACCCAGTACTTC. Translated, it gives CASSLRDQETQYF. The full variable domain, rest sourced from reference TRBV7-3 and TRBJ2-5, is GAGVSQTPSNKVTEKGKYVELRCDPISGHTALYWYRQSLGQGPEFLIYFQGTGAADDSGLPNDRFFAVRPEGSVSTLKIQRTERGDSAVYLCASSLRDQETQYFGPGTRLLVL.

This chain joins TRBV7-2 and TRBJ1-1, with 7 nucleotides matching TRBD1. Germline assignment: CDR1 SGHTA and CDR2 FQGNSA. The CDR3 is 14 amino acids. The V gene end was trimmed by 6 bases and the J gene end by 1 base; junction bases not matched to a gene: 5. CDR3 residues: CASRSGQQNTEAFF. The CDR3, as DNA: TGTGCCAGCAGGTCGGGACAGCAGAACACTGAAGCTTTCTTT.

This clone was found a few times. The chain links TRBV18 to TRBJ2-2; 7 bases map to TRBD1. Germline V gives CDR1 KGHSH, CDR2 LQKENI. J lost 3 bases, V lost 5 bases, and 9 bases had no gene match. The CDR3 loop spans 16 amino acids. CDR3: CASSDSGTVDTGELFF. CDR3 nucleotide sequence: TGTGCCAGCTCAGACTCCGGGACAGTAGACACCGGGGAGCTGTTTTTT.

CDR3 region: CASSGGHRGYGYTF. DNA for the CDR3: TGTGCCAGCAGCGGGGGACATCGGGGCTATGGCTACACCTTC. This rearrangement joins TRBV5-6 to TRBJ1-2; a weak D match, TRBD1 (6 bases). CDR3 size: 14 residues. Germline loops: CDR1 SGHDT, CDR2 YYEEEE. Trimming pared 4 bases from V and 4 bases from J, leaving 14 bases between.

The chain recombines TRBV6-5 with TRBJ1-5; maybe TRBD1 (6 bases). The germline CDR1 and CDR2 sequences are MNHEY and SVGAGI. The germline V and J ends were trimmed by 7 bases and 5 bases, with 15 bases remaining between them. The CDR3 is 14 amino acids. DNA of the CDR3: TGTGCCAGCACCACGGGGGGGGCCGATCAGCCCCAGCATTTT. This sequence encodes CASTTGGADQPQHF.

The chain links TRBV27 to TRBJ1-6, with a weak D call TRBD1 (6 bases). V gave up 2 bases and J gave up 7 bases, with 12 bases separating them. CDR1 is MNHEY, CDR2 SMNVEV, per germline (reference sequence). This CDR3 spans 15 amino acids. In nucleotides, the CDR3 is TGTGCCAGCAGTTTAGAGGCAGGGGTCAATTCACCCCTCCACTTT. Its protein is CASSLEAGVNSPLHF.

V gene TRBV5-1 combines with J gene TRBJ2-6; D is undetermined. CDR1 is SGHRS and CDR2 is YFSETQ in the germline V gene. The length of the CDR3 is 15 residues. V lost 4 bases and J lost 1, with 9 bases in between. The CDR3 loop reads CASSPSYSGANVLTF. The CDR3, as DNA: TGCGCCAGCAGCCCGAGCTATTCTGGGGCCAACGTCCTGACTTTC.

J is TRBJ2-7 and V is TRBV4-2; TRBD1 aligns across 8 bases. Germline loops: CDR1 LGHNA, CDR2 YNFKEQ. This CDR3 is 16 amino acids long. J gave up 5 bases and V 2 bases, and 11 bases lay outside the gene matches. The CDR3 nucleotides read TGTGCCAGCAGCCAACATGCAGGGGGCAATAGAGACGAGCAGTACTTC. Encoded protein: CASSQHAGGNRDEQYF.

This chain uses TRBV5-4 with TRBJ2-5; TRBD1 agrees at 7 bases. After removal of 4 bases from V and 7 bases from J, the junction contained 7 bases not matched to a gene. Germline V CDR1 and CDR2: SGHNT, YYREEE (reference sequence). The CDR3 covers 13 residues. The CDR3 sequence: CASSRTGYGTQYF. CDR3 DNA sequence: TGTGCCAGCAGCCGGACAGGCTATGGGACCCAGTACTTC.

The V call is TRBV4-1, the J call TRBJ1-6; the D gene is possibly TRBD1 (6 bases). Germline V CDR1 and CDR2: MGHRA, YSYEKL. This CDR3 has 16 amino acids. V lost 2 bases, J lost 4 bases, and 12 bases lay in between. The CDR3: CASSQQVGGYNSPLHF. Here the CDR3 DNA reads TGCGCCAGCAGCCAACAAGTAGGGGGTTATAATTCACCCCTCCACTTT.

The V gene is TRBV24-1, the J gene TRBJ2-3, with 10 bases that match TRBD2. CDR3 length equals 16 residues. Germline values: CDR1 KGHDR, CDR2 SFDVKD. After removal of 4 bases from V and 6 bases from J, the junction contained 9 bases not matched to a gene. The CDR3 DNA follows: TGTGCCACCAGTGACGCTAGCGGGAGTGGGAGTGATACGCAGTATTTT. This translates into CATSDASGSGSDTQYF.

This clone was counted between two and nine times. V usage is TRBV2 and J usage is TRBJ1-1; D unclear. Germline values: CDR1 SNHLY, CDR2 FYNNEI. The V end lost 6 bases, the J end lost 0 bases, and 11 bases lay between the germline ends. CDR3 size: 14 residues. This CDR3 reads CASRAFGLNTEAFF. CDR3 bases: TGTGCCAGCAGAGCCTTTGGTCTGAACACTGAAGCTTTCTTT.

The chain combines TRBV5-4 with TRBJ2-5; TRBD2 might be the D (6 bases). Trimming took off 3 bases at V and 3 bases at J, with 9 bases between the two ends. Germline V gene data show CDR1 as SGHNT and CDR2 as YYREEE (reference sequence). The CDR3 loop spans 13 amino acids. The CDR3 protein is CASSWRGKETQYF. CDR3 bases: TGTGCCAGCAGCTGGCGGGGCAAAGAGACCCAGTACTTC.

This clone was seen just once. The chain carries TRBV7-2 and TRBJ2-5, with 11 bases fitting TRBD2. The germline V gene has CDR1 SGHTA and CDR2 FQGNSA. V lost 5 bases to trimming and J lost 7 bases; unmatched junction nucleotides: 9. The CDR3 totals 15 residues. The CDR3 DNA reads as TGTGCCAGCAGCCCGGGGGCTAGCGGGGGGCGGACCCAGTACTTC. Encoded protein: CASSPGASGGRTQYF.

This chain uses TRBV15 with TRBJ2-2, with 8 nucleotides matching TRBD1. The CDR3 is 18 residues long. Per the germline V gene, CDR1 is LNHNV and CDR2 is YYDKDF (reference sequence). Trimming at V came to 3 bases and at J to 1 base, leaving 10 bases not matched to a gene. CDR3 region: CATSSGGQGRRNTGELFF. The CDR3 DNA reads as TGTGCCACCAGCAGCGGTGGACAGGGTAGGAGGAACACCGGGGAGCTGTTTTTT.

A remark on this clone: Other DNA sequences in this specimen translate into the identical CDR3. The V call is TRBV18, the J call TRBJ1-5; 7 bases are shared with TRBD1. The V segment lost 6 bases and the J segment 4 bases; nucleotides outside the gene matches: 6. This CDR3 has 14 amino acids. Germline CDR1 and CDR2: KGHSH and LQKENI. The CDR3 loop is CASSPDRVNQPQHF. The CDR3 DNA reads TGTGCCAGCTCCCCCGACAGGGTAAATCAGCCCCAGCATTTT.

CDR3 sequence reads: CASSWRDREKLFF. The CDR3, as DNA: TGTGCCAGCAGCTGGCGGGACAGGGAGAAACTGTTTTTT. The V gene is TRBV12-3 or TRBV12-4, the J gene TRBJ1-4, with TRBD1 matching over 9 bases. This CDR3 comprises 13 residues. Germline trimming cut 6 bases from V and 11 bases from J; bases unmatched to any gene: 7.

The chain combines TRBV4-2 with TRBJ2-3; a weak D match, TRBD1 (6 bases). Germline CDR1 and CDR2: LGHNA and YNFKEQ. The CDR3 is 13 amino acids. V lost 4 bases and J 5 bases, leaving 10 bases between the germline ends. This CDR3 reads CASSLHREDTQYF. CDR3 nucleotide sequence: TGTGCCAGCAGCCTACACAGGGAAGATACGCAGTATTTT.

This clone was recorded a few times. This chain links TRBV29-1 with TRBJ1-2, with TRBD1 identical over 10 bases. The V and J ends lost 3 bases and 7 bases, in that order; junction bases with no gene match: 8. The CDR3 length is 14 residues. Germline V CDR1 and CDR2: SQVTM, ANQGSEA. In DNA, the CDR3 is TGCAGCGTTGAGGGACAGGGGTTCGAAACTGGCTACACCTTC. Translation: CSVEGQGFETGYTF.

This clone was counted between two and nine times. The chain is built from TRBV24-1 and TRBJ2-7; TRBD2 matches 14 bases. V shed 4 bases and J 5 bases; nucleotides not matched to a gene: 12. Germline assignment: CDR1 KGHDR and CDR2 SFDVKD. The CDR3 consists of 18 residues. CDR3 protein: CATSDSGTSGRFSDEQYF. DNA of the CDR3: TGTGCCACCAGTGACTCTGGGACTAGCGGGAGATTCAGCGACGAGCAGTACTTC.

This clone was seen a single time. This chain links TRBV28 with TRBJ1-2; TRBD1 agrees at 7 bases. Germline V gene data show CDR1 as MDHEN and CDR2 as SYDVKM. This CDR3 has 14 amino acids. The ends lost 5 bases at V and 4 bases at J; junction bases unmatched: 7. CDR3 sequence (DNA): TGTGCCAGCAGTATTGGACAGGACCTCTATGGCTACACCTTC. Its protein is CASSIGQDLYGYTF.

This sequence joins TRBV6-5 and TRBJ1-2; D is perhaps TRBD1 (5 bases). Germline-derived CDR1 and CDR2 are MNHEY and SVGAGI. V was cut by 6 bases and J by 4 bases, with 12 bases left in between. The CDR3 is 13 residues long. This CDR3 is CASSADILYGYTF. As DNA, the CDR3 is TGTGCCAGCAGCGCGGACATTCTCTATGGCTACACCTTC.

The V call is TRBV5-4, the J call TRBJ2-3, with 9 bases matching TRBD1. The CDR3 covers 16 residues. Unmatched junction bases numbered 2, after V lost 0 bases and J lost 0 bases. Germline-derived CDR1 and CDR2 are SGHNT and YYREEE (reference sequence). The CDR3 loop reads CASSLVGQGSTDTQYF. For the CDR3, the DNA is TGTGCCAGCAGCTTGGTGGGACAGGGAAGCACAGATACGCAGTATTTT.

This clone was seen once. The V gene is TRBV18, the J gene TRBJ1-3; 8 bases are a match to TRBD1. The CDR3 totals 17 residues. Germline trimming cut 3 bases from V and 4 bases from J; bases unmatched to any gene: 11. From germline, CDR1 is KGHSH and CDR2 LQKENI. In DNA form, the CDR3 reads TGTGCCAGCTCACCGAATTCGCCGACAGGGGCCGGAAACACCATATATTTT. This encodes CASSPNSPTGAGNTIYF.

This clone was counted a few times. This chain links TRBV7-2 with TRBJ1-4, with TRBD1 matching over 7 bases. From germline, CDR1 is SGHTA and CDR2 FQGNSA. The CDR3 runs to 16 residues. The V gene end was trimmed by 5 bases and the J gene end by 7 bases; junction bases not matched to a gene: 13. CDR3 protein: CASSPYVGTAGEKLFF. CDR3 DNA sequence: TGTGCCAGCAGCCCATATGTAGGGACAGCGGGTGAAAAACTGTTTTTT.